This entry lists 30 T cell receptor beta chains sequenced from one sample in a study of blood T cell repertoires in COVID-19. Measured with immunoSEQ multiplex PCR; TCRdb has only the in-frame clones, and not every one. The table shows under 200,000 clones, with 70% to 90% occurring only once. Sequenced material: peripheral blood. The receptors originated from a man in his fifties or sixties with active or convalescent COVID-19.

The chain employs TRBV30 and TRBJ1-3; 7 bases map to TRBD1. This CDR3 has 14 residues. From germline, CDR1 is GTSNPN and CDR2 SVGIG (reference sequence). The V segment lost 2 bases and the J segment 2 bases; nucleotides outside the gene matches: 3. The CDR3 DNA follows: TGTGCCTGGAGTAATACAGGGGCTGGAAACACCATATATTTT. Amino acids: CAWSNTGAGNTIYF.

V is TRBV3-1 (or the pseudogene TRBV3-2) and J is TRBJ2-7; possible D gene TRBD1, 6 bases. CDR3 length: 16 residues. Germline V gene lookup returns CDR1 LGHDT and CDR2 YNNKEL (reference sequence). V was pared by 4 bases and J by 6 bases, with 22 bases between. The CDR3 reads CASSPPPGHGAGEQYF. Written as DNA, the CDR3 is TGTGCCAGCAGCCCACCGCCGGGACACGGAGCCGGCGAGCAGTACTTC.

CDR3 in amino acids: CASGFAEKTQYF. The CDR3 DNA sequence: TGTGCTAGTGGTTTCGCCGAGAAGACCCAGTACTTC. This chain connects TRBV12-5 to TRBJ2-5; D remains ambiguous. Trimming took off 3 bases at V and 6 bases at J, with 8 bases between the two ends. CDR1 is LGHNT, CDR2 FRNRAP, per germline. CDR3 length: 12 amino acids.

V and J are TRBV4-1 and TRBJ2-5; TRBD1 agrees at 9 bases. This CDR3 contains 16 residues. Germline V gene sequence: CDR1 MGHRA, CDR2 YSYEKL. The V gene end was trimmed by 3 bases and the J gene end by 4 bases; junction bases not matched to a gene: 9. The CDR3 nucleotides read TGCGCCAGCAGCCATACCGGGACAGGGACCTCAGAGACCCAGTACTTC. Its protein product is CASSHTGTGTSETQYF.

The chain employs TRBV7-6 and TRBJ2-5, with 9 positions matching TRBD1. This CDR3 comprises 14 residues. The V gene end was trimmed by 8 bases and the J gene end by 6 bases; junction bases not matched to a gene: 10. CDR1 and CDR2 from the germline V gene are SGHVS and FNYEAQ. CDR3 coding DNA: TGTGCCAGCTTTGGCTGGACAGGGGTTAAGACCCAGTACTTC. Its translation is CASFGWTGVKTQYF.

This clone was detected a few times. V and J are TRBV7-6 and TRBJ1-1, with TRBD1 as a possible D gene (5 bases). The CDR3 is 15 residues long. V gave up 1 base and J gave up 0 bases, with 9 bases separating them. Germline loops: CDR1 SGHVS, CDR2 FNYEAQ. DNA for the CDR3: TGTGCCAGCAGCTTAGGGGGCCAATTGAACACTGAAGCTTTCTTT. It yields the protein CASSLGGQLNTEAFF.

This clone was seen just once. The gene calls are TRBV7-2 and TRBJ2-1; 10 nucleotides match TRBD2. The CDR3 runs 18 residues. CDR1 is SGHTA, CDR2 FQGNSA, per germline. The V gene end was trimmed by 1 base and the J gene end by 5 bases; junction bases not matched to a gene: 11. The DNA of the CDR3 is TGTGCCAGCAGCTTAGGGCACTTTAGCGGGGGGTACGACAATGAGCAGTTCTTC. It yields the protein CASSLGHFSGGYDNEQFF. The full variable domain, with the rest looked up from reference TRBV7-2 and TRBJ2-1, is GAGVSQSPSNKVTEKGKDVELRCDPISGHTALYWYRQSLGQGLEFLIYFQGNSAPDKSGLPSDRFSAERTGGSVSTLTIQRTQQEDSAVYLCASSLGHFSGGYDNEQFFGPGTRLTVL.

As DNA, the CDR3 is TGTGCCAGCAGCCGCACTAGCGGGGGTTCACAAGAGACCCAGTACTTC. Protein sequence: CASSRTSGGSQETQYF. V is TRBV4-2 and J is TRBJ2-5; the match to TRBD2 covers 11 bases. J gave up 2 bases and V 4 bases, and 6 bases lay outside the gene matches. The germline V gene has CDR1 LGHNA and CDR2 YNFKEQ. This CDR3 contains 16 residues.

This clone was seen ten or more times. This chain joins TRBV7-9 and TRBJ1-2; D unclear. The CDR3 totals 13 residues. The V end was cut by 9 bases, the J end by 5 bases, with 16 bases between. CDR1 is SEHNR and CDR2 is FQNEAQ in the germline V gene (reference sequence). In DNA, the CDR3 is TGTGCCAGTGACCAGGAGGGAGGTTATGGCTACACCTTC. Protein sequence: CASDQEGGYGYTF.

CDR3 in amino acids: CASSYGLAGDTQYF. CDR3 sequence (DNA): TGTGCCAGCAGTTATGGACTAGCGGGAGATACGCAGTATTTT. The genes are TRBV6-6 and TRBJ2-3; 11 nucleotides align to TRBD2. CDR1 MNHNY and CDR2 SVGAGI come from the germline V gene (reference sequence). This CDR3 region has 14 residues. The V and J ends lost 3 bases and 5 bases, in that order; junction bases with no gene match: 1.

The V gene is TRBV19, the J gene TRBJ1-5; 9 nucleotides align to TRBD1. From germline, CDR1 is LNHDA and CDR2 SQIVND (reference sequence). With V trimmed by 9 bases and J by 0 bases, 6 bases remained unmatched. The length of the CDR3 is 15 residues. CDR3 bases: TGTGCCAGCCACCGGGACAGGGATAGCAATCAGCCCCAGCATTTT. Encoded protein: CASHRDRDSNQPQHF.

The chain has TRBV3-1 (or the pseudogene TRBV3-2) and TRBJ2-5, with 9 bases lining up with TRBD2. The CDR3 covers 16 residues. Losses at the gene ends were 1 base for V and 1 base for J; bases not matched to a gene: 4. Germline V gene lookup returns CDR1 LGHDT and CDR2 YNNKEL (reference sequence). For the CDR3, the DNA is TGTGCCAGCAGCCAAGGGAAGCGGGGGGTCCAAGAGACCCAGTACTTC. Residues: CASSQGKRGVQETQYF.

The rearrangement links TRBV4-1 to TRBJ1-6, with D possibly being TRBD1 (5 bases). Germline V lookup: CDR1 MGHRA, CDR2 YSYEKL. V dropped 3 bases and J dropped 7 bases, with 10 bases sitting between them. This CDR3 has 14 residues. The CDR3 sequence is CASSQGLLNSPLHF. As DNA, the CDR3 is TGCGCCAGCAGCCAGGGGCTCCTAAATTCACCCCTCCACTTT.

V is TRBV7-2 and J is TRBJ1-5, with 10 positions matching TRBD1. Germline V lookup: CDR1 SGHTA, CDR2 FQGNSA. The V gene end was trimmed by 1 base and the J gene end by 6 bases; junction bases not matched to a gene: 12. This CDR3 has 18 residues. DNA of the CDR3: TGTGCCAGCAGCTTAGTGACAGGGGGCCTTACTCGCCCTCAGCCCCAGCATTTT. It encodes CASSLVTGGLTRPQPQHF.

V is TRBV2 and J is TRBJ2-7; D is perhaps TRBD1 (5 bases). Germline V gene lookup returns CDR1 SNHLY and CDR2 FYNNEI. V was cut by 4 bases and J by 4 bases, with 14 bases left in between. The CDR3 is made up of 14 amino acids. The CDR3 coding sequence is TGTGCCAGCAGTGGTTTCAGGGCCGGGTACGAGCAGTACTTC. Translated, it gives CASSGFRAGYEQYF.

The chain employs TRBV10-3 and TRBJ2-7, with D possibly being TRBD2 (5 bases). Germline V gene data show CDR1 as ENHRY and CDR2 as SYGVKD. The CDR3 runs to 14 residues. V lost 4 bases and J lost 11, with 21 bases in between. The CDR3 sequence: CAISGTNSRGAEYF. The CDR3 coding sequence is TGTGCCATCAGTGGGACGAACTCTCGGGGTGCGGAGTACTTC.

The J gene is TRBJ1-5, the V gene TRBV19, with TRBD1 identical over 7 bases. The CDR3 length is 13 residues. Trimming took 9 bases from V and 1 from J; bases not matched to a gene: 3. Germline V lookup: CDR1 LNHDA, CDR2 SQIVND (reference sequence). CDR3 amino acids: CASLQGSNQPQHF. CDR3 DNA: TGTGCCAGCCTACAGGGGAGCAATCAGCCCCAGCATTTT.

The chain uses TRBV12-5 and TRBJ1-5; no definite D call. The CDR3 runs to 15 residues. Germline V CDR1 and CDR2: LGHNT, FRNRAP. Trimming shortened V by 3 bases and J by 1 base, and 10 bases separated the two germline ends. CDR3 nucleotide sequence: TGTGCTAGTGGTTTTTTCGTGGAGAGCAATCAGCCCCAGCATTTT. Translating gives CASGFFVESNQPQHF.

The CDR3 loop reads CASRSRLAGDETQYF. In DNA form, the CDR3 reads TGTGCCAGCAGGTCGAGACTAGCGGGGGACGAGACCCAGTACTTC. This chain connects TRBV6-6 to TRBJ2-5; 12 nucleotides match TRBD2. The CDR3 contains 15 residues. Germline values: CDR1 MNHNY, CDR2 SVGAGI (reference sequence). V lost 6 bases and J lost 5; bases outside the gene matches: 7.

The chain employs TRBV2 and TRBJ1-5; D is ambiguous. The V end lost 3 bases, the J end lost 7 bases, and 16 bases lay between the germline ends. This CDR3 has 15 residues. CDR1 is SNHLY and CDR2 is FYNNEI in the germline V gene. CDR3 amino acids: CASSEGFRGNQPQHF. As DNA, the CDR3 is TGTGCCAGCAGTGAGGGATTTCGGGGAAACCAGCCCCAGCATTTT.

The chain has TRBV24-1 and TRBJ2-5, with a weak D call TRBD1 (6 bases). CDR1 is KGHDR, CDR2 SFDVKD, per germline. This CDR3 is built from 11 residues. Trimming shortened V by 7 bases and J by 5 bases, and 7 bases separated the two germline ends. CDR3 sequence: CATRQGETQYF. CDR3 coding DNA: TGTGCCACCAGACAGGGCGAGACCCAGTACTTC.

The rearrangement uses TRBV5-8 and TRBJ1-4, with 9 bases aligning to TRBD1. After removal of 4 bases from V and 3 bases from J, the junction contained 10 bases not matched to a gene. The CDR3 runs 17 residues. The germline gives CDR1 SGHTS, CDR2 YDEGEE. The CDR3 spells CASSHRGQALSNEKLFF. The CDR3 nucleotides are TGTGCCAGCAGCCACAGGGGGCAGGCGTTATCTAATGAAAAACTGTTTTTT.

This clone occurred a few times. CDR3 nucleotide sequence: TGCAGTGCAATACAGGGAGATACGCAGTATTTT. Its protein product is CSAIQGDTQYF. The J gene is TRBJ2-3, the V gene TRBV20-1, with D possibly matching TRBD1 (6 bases). CDR1 is DFQATT and CDR2 is SNEGSKA in the germline V gene (reference sequence). The V gene lost 6 bases and the J gene lost 5 bases, with 9 bases spanning the gap. The CDR3 consists of 11 residues.

V and J are TRBV6-6 and TRBJ1-3; tentative D call: TRBD1 (6 bases). This CDR3 comprises 15 residues. Trimming shortened V by 5 bases and J by 5 bases, and 16 bases separated the two germline ends. CDR1 is MNHNY and CDR2 is SVGAGI in the germline V gene (reference sequence). CDR3 coding DNA: TGTGCCAGCAGTAACGGTTGGACAGTCAGAAACACCATATATTTT. Its translation: CASSNGWTVRNTIYF.

The rearrangement joins TRBV2 to TRBJ2-3; D call uncertain. The germline gives CDR1 SNHLY, CDR2 FYNNEI. This CDR3 is built from 12 residues. V was trimmed by 8 bases and J by 0 bases, leaving 6 bases between them. CDR3: CASLLSTDTQYF. The CDR3 DNA follows: TGTGCCAGCTTACTTAGCACAGATACGCAGTATTTT.

V is TRBV9 and J is TRBJ1-2; TRBD1 is a possible D gene (5 bases). CDR3 size: 14 residues. V lost 0 bases to trimming and J lost 3 bases, with 9 bases between them. CDR1 is SGDLS, CDR2 YYNGEE, per germline. DNA of the CDR3: TGTGCCAGCAGCGTAGCTGACAGCTACTATGGCTACACCTTC. Translating it yields CASSVADSYYGYTF.

The chain is built from TRBV5-4 and TRBJ2-1; 7 bases align to TRBD2. Losses at the gene ends were 4 bases for V and 10 bases for J; bases not matched to a gene: 5. This CDR3 contains 12 residues. Germline CDR1 is SGHNT and CDR2 is YYREEE (reference sequence). The CDR3 here is CASSRDYREQFF. The CDR3 nucleotides are TGTGCCAGCAGCCGGGACTACAGAGAGCAGTTCTTC.

The chain combines TRBV6-1 with TRBJ1-2; 7 bases map to TRBD1. The CDR3 spans 13 residues. Trimming at V came to 6 bases and at J to 3 bases, leaving 4 bases not matched to a gene. Per germline, CDR1 MNHNS and CDR2 SASEGT. The DNA for the CDR3 is TGTGCCAGCAGGGTTGGACAGGACTATGGCTACACCTTC. This translates into CASRVGQDYGYTF.

This clone appeared once. The chain joins TRBV5-4 to TRBJ2-1; TRBD2 matches at 11 bases. The CDR3 totals 15 residues. Trimming at V came to 4 bases and at J to 8 bases, leaving 8 bases not matched to a gene. Germline V lookup: CDR1 SGHNT, CDR2 YYREEE (reference sequence). The CDR3 DNA is TGTGCCAGCAGCCCACCTAGCGGGGGGCGGGATGAGCAGTTCTTC. It yields the protein CASSPPSGGRDEQFF.

In this sample, this clone turned up a few times. The rearrangement links TRBV6-6 to TRBJ2-2; no definite D call. The germline CDR1 and CDR2 sequences are MNHNY and SVGAGI (reference sequence). V gave up 0 bases and J gave up 8 bases, with 7 bases separating them. The CDR3 covers 13 residues. The CDR3 bases are TGTGCCAGCAGTTACTCCGAGCGAGGGGAGCTGTTTTTT. Its protein is CASSYSERGELFF.